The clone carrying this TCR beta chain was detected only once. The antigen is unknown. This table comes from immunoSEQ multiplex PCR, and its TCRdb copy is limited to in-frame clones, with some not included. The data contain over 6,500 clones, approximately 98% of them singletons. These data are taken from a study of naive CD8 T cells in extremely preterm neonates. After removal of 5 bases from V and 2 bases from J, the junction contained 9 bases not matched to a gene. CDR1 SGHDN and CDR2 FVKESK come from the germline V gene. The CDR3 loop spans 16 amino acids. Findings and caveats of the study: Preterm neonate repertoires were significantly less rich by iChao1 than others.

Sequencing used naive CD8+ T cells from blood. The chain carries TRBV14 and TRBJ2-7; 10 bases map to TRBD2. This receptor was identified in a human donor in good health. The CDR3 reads CASSILAGEAPYEQYF. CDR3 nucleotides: TGTGCCAGCAGCATTCTAGCGGGAGAGGCCCCCTACGAGCAGTACTTC.